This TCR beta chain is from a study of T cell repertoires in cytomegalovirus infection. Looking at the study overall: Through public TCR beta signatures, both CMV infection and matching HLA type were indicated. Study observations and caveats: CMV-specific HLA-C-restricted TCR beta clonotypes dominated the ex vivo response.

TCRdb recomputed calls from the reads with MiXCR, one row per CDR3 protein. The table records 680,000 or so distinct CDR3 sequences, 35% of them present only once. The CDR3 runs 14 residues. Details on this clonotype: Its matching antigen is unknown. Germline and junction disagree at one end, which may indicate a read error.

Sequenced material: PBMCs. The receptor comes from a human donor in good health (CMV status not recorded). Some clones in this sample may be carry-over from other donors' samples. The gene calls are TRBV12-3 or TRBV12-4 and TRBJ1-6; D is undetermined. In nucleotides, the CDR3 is TGTGCCAGCAGCCTATCACTTTTAGGTTCACCCCTCCAATTT. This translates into CASSLSLLGSPLQF.